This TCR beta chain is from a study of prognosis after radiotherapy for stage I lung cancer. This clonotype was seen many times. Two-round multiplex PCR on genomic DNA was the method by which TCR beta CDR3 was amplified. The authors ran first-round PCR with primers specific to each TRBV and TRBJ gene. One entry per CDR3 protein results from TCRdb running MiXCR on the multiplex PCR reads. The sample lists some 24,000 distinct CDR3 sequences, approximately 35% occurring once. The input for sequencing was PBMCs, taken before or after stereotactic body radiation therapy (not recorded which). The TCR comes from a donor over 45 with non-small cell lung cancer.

CDR3 coding DNA: TGTGCCAGCAGCTTAGGACAGGGGTTGTCCTACGAGCAGTACTTC. Its translation is CASSLGQGLSYEQYF. The chain is built from TRBV11-2 and TRBJ2-7, with 8 bases fitting TRBD1. There are 15 residues in the CDR3. The germline CDR1 and CDR2 sequences are SGHAT and FQNNGV. J lost 1 base, V lost 1 base, and 3 bases had no gene match.